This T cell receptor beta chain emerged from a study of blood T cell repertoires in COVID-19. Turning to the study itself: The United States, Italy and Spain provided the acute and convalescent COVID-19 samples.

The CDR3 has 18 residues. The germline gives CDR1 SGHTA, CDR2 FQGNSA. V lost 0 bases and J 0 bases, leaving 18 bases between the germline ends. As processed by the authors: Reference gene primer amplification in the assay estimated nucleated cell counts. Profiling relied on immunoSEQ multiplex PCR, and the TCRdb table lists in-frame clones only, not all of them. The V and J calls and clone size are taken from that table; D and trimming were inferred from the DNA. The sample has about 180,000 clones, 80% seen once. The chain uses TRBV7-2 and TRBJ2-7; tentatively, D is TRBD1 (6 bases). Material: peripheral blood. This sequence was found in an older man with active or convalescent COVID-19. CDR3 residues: CASSLALSTGTSSYEQYF. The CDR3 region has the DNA TGTGCCAGCAGCTTAGCGCTATCGACAGGTACTAGCTCCTACGAGCAGTACTTC.